One and the same sample provided the 9 T cell receptor beta chains below, sequenced in a study of shared T cell receptors in the human thymus. Measured with immunoSEQ multiplex PCR; TCRdb has only the in-frame clones, and not every one. The sample includes approximately 760,000 clones, approximately 83% seen only once; the top ten take more than 0.01%. This sample was also put to use in a study of human thymus T cells.

The specimen was thymocytes. These receptors originate from a girl under two years old with a congenital heart defect.

The rearrangement joins TRBV4-1 to TRBJ2-1; TRBD2 aligns across 10 bases. This CDR3 contains 17 residues. Germline CDR1 reads MGHRA; CDR2 reads YSYEKL. V trimming: 0 bases; J trimming: 6 bases; junction bases outside the gene matches: 8. The chain's CDR3 is CASSQDRGLASGNEQFF. In DNA, the CDR3 is TGCGCCAGCAGCCAAGATAGGGGACTAGCGAGCGGCAATGAGCAGTTCTTC.

The rearrangement uses TRBV28 and TRBJ2-7, with D maybe TRBD1 (6 bases). The CDR3 covers 15 residues. Deletions cut 2 bases from V and 2 bases from J, with 13 bases between. Germline V gene data show CDR1 as MDHEN and CDR2 as SYDVKM. The CDR3 sequence: CASSLPFGTTYEQYF. The CDR3 nucleotides read TGTGCCAGCAGTTTACCATTCGGGACAACCTACGAGCAGTACTTC.

The CDR3 spells CASSYFSGTGLSYEQYF. The CDR3 DNA reads TGTGCCAGCAGCTATTTTTCCGGGACAGGGCTATCCTACGAGCAGTACTTC. This sequence joins TRBV7-9 and TRBJ2-7, with 9 bases matching TRBD1. J gave up 1 base and V 4 bases, and 11 bases lay outside the gene matches. CDR1 is SEHNR and CDR2 is FQNEAQ in the germline V gene (reference sequence). The CDR3 covers 17 residues.

This sequence joins TRBV29-1 and TRBJ2-3; perhaps TRBD1 as D (6 bases). V lost 2 bases, J lost 3 bases, and 15 bases lay in between. Germline CDR1 and CDR2: SQVTM and ANQGSEA. This CDR3 has 15 residues. The CDR3 loop reads CSVEFAGEGTDTQYF. CDR3 DNA: TGCAGCGTTGAATTCGCAGGGGAAGGTACAGATACGCAGTATTTT.

The chain uses TRBV15 and TRBJ2-5; D is unclear. V was pared by 0 bases and J by 3 bases, with 8 bases between. Germline CDR1 is LNHNV and CDR2 is YYDKDF (reference sequence). This CDR3 has 14 amino acids. The CDR3 loop is CATSRDLTEETQYF. CDR3 DNA: TGTGCCACCAGCAGAGATCTTACAGAAGAGACCCAGTACTTC.

The rearrangement joins TRBV14 to TRBJ1-1; no definite D call. Germline CDR1 SGHDN, CDR2 FVKESK. Trimming pared 1 base from V and 7 bases from J, leaving 13 bases between. The CDR3 sequence is 14 residues long. The CDR3 DNA sequence: TGTGCCAGCAGCCAAGCGAGGCAGACTCGTGAAGCTTTCTTT. It translates to CASSQARQTREAFF. Variable domain in full (rest from reference TRBV14 and TRBJ1-1): EAGVTQFPSHSVIEKGQTVTLRCDPISGHDNLYWYRRVMGKEIKFLLHFVKESKQDESGMPNNRFLAERTGGTYSTLKVQPAELEDSGVYFCASSQARQTREAFFGQGTRLTVV.

The V and J genes are TRBV4-3 and TRBJ1-2; 9 nucleotides align to TRBD1. Trimming removed 0 bases from V and 6 bases from J; junction bases left unmatched: 5. Germline V gene sequence: CDR1 LGHNA, CDR2 YSLEER. The CDR3 sequence is 15 residues long. The CDR3 loop is CASSQDPRTGDGYTF. DNA of the CDR3: TGCGCCAGCAGCCAAGACCCAAGGACAGGGGATGGCTACACCTTC.

The chain couples TRBV9 to TRBJ2-1; 8 bases agree with TRBD2. This CDR3 comprises 15 residues. Looked up from germline, CDR1 is SGDLS and CDR2 is YYNGEE. V shed 4 bases and J 4 bases; nucleotides not matched to a gene: 7. The CDR3 loop reads CASSTSGGPYNEQFF. CDR3 nucleotide sequence: TGTGCCAGCAGCACCAGCGGGGGACCGTACAATGAGCAGTTCTTC.

This clone was picked up one time. The chain employs TRBV5-6 and TRBJ2-4; D is perhaps TRBD1 (5 bases). The V and J ends lost 3 bases and 0 bases respectively, with 13 bases between them. From germline, CDR1 is SGHDT and CDR2 YYEEEE. This CDR3 is 16 amino acids long. CDR3 region: CASSYYQGLAKNIQYF. The CDR3 nucleotides read TGTGCCAGCAGCTATTATCAGGGCTTAGCCAAAAACATTCAGTACTTC.